This TCR beta chain was captured by sequencing in a study of Graves' ophthalmopathy and Graves' hyperthyroidism (dated by TCRdb to 2016 to 2019). About the study as a whole: Peripheral blood was collected before any treatment was given, at the time of initial diagnosis. The independent validation cohort included 18 to 20 hyperthyroidism patients plus 17 patients who later progressed from hyperthyroidism to ophthalmopathy. To explore V-J signatures distinguishing ophthalmopathy from hyperthyroidism, a discovery set of about a hundred patients (roughly 45 ophthalmopathy, 55 to 60 stable hyperthyroidism) was enrolled. In a handful of hyperthyroidism patients, the T-cell repertoire of thyroid tissue was compared with the T-cell repertoire of blood. In total, approximately 130 blood samples were TCR-sequenced: 43 ophthalmopathy, 75 hyperthyroidism and some 17 hyperthyroidism-to-ophthalmopathy patients. To tell Graves' ophthalmopathy apart from Graves' hyperthyroidism, and to predict which patients would progress to ophthalmopathy, the study relied on TCR beta repertoire signatures. After sampling, hyperthyroidism patients received methimazole starting at 30 mg daily, and ophthalmopathy patients received high-dose intravenous methylprednisolone. The investigation overall reported the following: No statistical method was used to set the sample size in advance, and the investigators knew which group each participant was assigned to. Most expanded thyroid clonotypes with a frequency above 0.001 also appeared in blood, which suggests that blood repertoires may reflect the immune response in the thyroid. In validation, the model predicted ophthalmopathy progression with more than 55% sensitivity and 72.22% specificity; 12 predicted patients were CT-confirmed with GO in a median of about 6.1 months. Ophthalmopathy was separated from stable hyperthyroidism by the 13-signature model with around 89% sensitivity and roughly 83% specificity in cross-validation and with 80%/75% in the test set.

For repertoire sequencing, the TCR beta CDR3 regions were amplified from RNA transcripts. HTBI primers and the Qiagen OneStep RT-PCR kit were used in a first-round RT-PCR, which was followed by a second-round multiplex PCR, size selection and purification. Libraries were sequenced paired-end with 100 bp reads on an Illumina HiSeq2000. On the authors' methods: SOAPnuke was used for read processing, and reads with adapters, uncalled bases, a mean Phred below 15, or no exact constant-primer or identifier match were discarded. High-quality paired reads were merged with COPE v1.2.5. Clonotypes were defined as unique nucleotide sequences and were aligned to IMGT TRB V, D and J references using MiTCR v1.1. Only V-J combinations with frequency above 0.0001 were analysed, covering 99% to 99.2% of repertoires. For each V-J combination, a TCR clonal expansion and chaos score was defined as the ratio of F50 clonal expansion to chaos observed in the TCRdist matrix. Features were reduced by Welch's t-statistics and random forest to around 14 V-J combinations, which fed a naive Bayes classifier. Thyroid-blood repertoire similarity was quantified with the Morisita-Horn index. TCRdb trimmed the raw reads at Q25, called clones with MiXCR and kept productive beta chains. Each entry merges the rows of one CDR3 protein and shows their most common DNA and genes. V and J calls and clone size were set by TCRdb, not the authors. Counted in this sample were around 51,000 distinct CDR3 sequences; under 55% of them appeared once. The top ten clonotypes cover about 24% of the sample.

V ends up 6 bases short and J 3 bases short, with an unmatched junction base count of 7. Spanning cysteine to phenylalanine, the CDR3 consists of 14 amino acids. Only the CDR3 part of the read is kept: 42 bases, read in frame from the first base. Reading the germline V gene (reference sequence) gives CDR1 DFQATT and CDR2 SNEGSKA. A few counts support this clonotype. Its antigen is not yet known. No base quality information exists; no much larger clone differs at one position. Ophthalmopathy patients had moderately to severely active disease, Clinical Activity Score of at least 3, NOSPECS grade of at least 4, and disease duration under 3 months. Patients with other autoimmune diseases, uncontrolled infections, pregnancy or lactation were excluded. Diagnosis relied on clinical symptoms, serum thyroxine, TRAb, thyroid ultrasound and orbital computed tomography. PBMCs were isolated from about 9 ml of fresh peripheral blood by Ficoll-Paque density gradient centrifugation. Total RNA was extracted using Trizol reagent, and RNA quality was checked on an Agilent 2100 Bioanalyzer.

This TCR came from an adult man with Graves' ophthalmopathy. The V gene is TRBV20-1 and the J gene is TRBJ2-3, and TRBD2 aligns with 9 junction nucleotides. The sequenced material came from peripheral blood. The sequence in DNA is TGCAGTGCCGTAGCGGGAGAAGGGACAGATACGCAGTATTTT. It specifies CSAVAGEGTDTQYF.